The 32 T cell receptor beta chains presented below share a single source sample, sequenced in a study of cytomegalovirus exposure and HLA in healthy donors. With 60 Vbeta and 13 Jbeta primers, the PCR was carried out. The table came from immunoSEQ multiplex PCR; TCRdb's copy has only in-frame clones and leaves some out. The sample contains 170,000 or so clones, less than 90% of which appear only once. What was sequenced was PBMCs. The receptor source for this set is a man over 45 in good health and CMV-seronegative.

This chain joins TRBV2 and TRBJ2-1; TRBD2 agrees at 10 bases. Germline lookup yields CDR1 SNHLY and CDR2 FYNNEI. This CDR3 has 14 residues. V shed 8 bases and J 4 bases; nucleotides not matched to a gene: 5. The CDR3 nucleotides read TGTGCCAGCCTGAGCGGGGGGGGGTACAATGAGCAGTTCTTC. Encoded protein: CASLSGGGYNEQFF.

This clone was detected a few times. The chain's CDR3 is CASSLQGAAGGNQPQHF. CDR3 nucleotide sequence: TGTGCCAGTAGCCTGCAGGGCGCAGCCGGCGGCAATCAGCCCCAGCATTTT. The rearrangement joins TRBV19 to TRBJ1-5; tentatively, D is TRBD1 (5 bases). This CDR3 is 17 amino acids long. V gave up 6 bases and J gave up 2 bases, with 20 bases separating them. CDR1 and CDR2 from the germline V gene are LNHDA and SQIVND (reference sequence). Filled out from reference TRBV19 and TRBJ1-5, the complete variable domain reads DGGITQSPKYLFRKEGQNVTLSCEQNLNHDAMYWYRQDPGQGLRLIYYSQIVNDFQKGDIAEGYSVSREKKESFPLTVTSAQKNPTAFYLCASSLQGAAGGNQPQHFGDGTRLSIL.

The chain employs TRBV4-2 and TRBJ2-2; 12 bases map to TRBD2. V shed 4 bases and J 2 bases; nucleotides not matched to a gene: 8. This CDR3 region has 18 residues. Germline CDR1 LGHNA, CDR2 YNFKEQ. CDR3 in amino acids: CASSRRLAGATNTGELFF. For the CDR3, the DNA is TGTGCCAGCAGCCGCAGACTAGCGGGGGCTACCAACACCGGGGAGCTGTTTTTT.

The table lists this clone with a count of one. The chain joins TRBV11-1 to TRBJ1-5; D is ambiguous. In germline, CDR1 is SGHAT, CDR2 FQDESV (reference sequence). The CDR3 has 11 residues. The V end lost 5 bases, the J end lost 9 bases, and 8 bases lay between the germline ends. DNA for the CDR3: TGTGCCAGCAGCCAGAATGGGCCCCAGCATTTT. It translates to CASSQNGPQHF.

The CDR3 region is CASSPGWATDGYTF. CDR3 bases: TGTGCCAGCAGCCCCGGATGGGCGACGGATGGCTACACCTTC. The V gene is TRBV2, the J gene TRBJ1-2; no clear D gene. This CDR3 has 14 amino acids. Trimming stripped 6 bases from V and 6 bases from J, with 17 bases between. The germline gives CDR1 SNHLY, CDR2 FYNNEI.

As for this clone: The sample contains more than one DNA sequence encoding this CDR3. The chain joins TRBV18 to TRBJ1-1, with 7 positions matching TRBD1. The V and J ends lost 4 bases and 1 base, in that order; junction bases with no gene match: 0. The length of the CDR3 is 13 residues. CDR1 and CDR2 from the germline V gene are KGHSH and LQKENI. The CDR3 reads CASSRTGNTEAFF. The CDR3 nucleotides read TGTGCCAGCTCACGGACAGGGAACACTGAAGCTTTCTTT.

This rearrangement joins TRBV11-2 to TRBJ2-2; possible D gene TRBD2, 5 bases. Trimming removed 1 base from V and 6 bases from J, with 12 bases in between. The length of the CDR3 is 15 residues. Germline V lookup: CDR1 SGHAT, CDR2 FQNNGV. CDR3 sequence (DNA): TGTGCCAGCAGCTTAGTTCCATCTAGCTCCGGGGAGCTGTTTTTT. Translated, it gives CASSLVPSSSGELFF.

The chain combines TRBV4-3 with TRBJ1-6; the match to TRBD1 covers 8 bases. V trimming: 0 bases; J trimming: 4 bases; junction bases outside the gene matches: 8. The CDR3 is 18 amino acids. Germline values: CDR1 LGHNA, CDR2 YSLEER. The CDR3 is CASSQDTPGQGYNSPLHF. As DNA, the CDR3 is TGCGCCAGCAGCCAAGATACCCCTGGACAGGGTTATAATTCACCCCTCCACTTT.

The gene calls are TRBV7-2 and TRBJ2-3, with 7 nucleotides matching TRBD2. Trimming at V came to 3 bases and at J to 6 bases, leaving 6 bases not matched to a gene. The germline V gene encodes CDR1 SGHTA and CDR2 FQGNSA. The CDR3 consists of 14 residues. Written as DNA, the CDR3 is TGTGCCAGCAGCTTCGGACTAGTAGGCGATACGCAGTATTTT. Translated: CASSFGLVGDTQYF. The whole variable domain, remainder taken from reference TRBV7-2 and TRBJ2-3, is GAGVSQSPSNKVTEKGKDVELRCDPISGHTALYWYRQSLGQGLEFLIYFQGNSAPDKSGLPSDRFSAERTGGSVSTLTIQRTQQEDSAVYLCASSFGLVGDTQYFGPGTRLTVL.

J is TRBJ2-5 and V is TRBV5-1; the match to TRBD1 covers 8 bases. The CDR3 contains 15 residues. Losses at the gene ends were 1 base for V and 5 bases for J; bases not matched to a gene: 7. Germline values: CDR1 SGHRS, CDR2 YFSETQ. The CDR3 here is CASSLNGRGRETQYF. CDR3 DNA: TGCGCCAGCAGCTTGAATGGCAGGGGGCGGGAGACCCAGTACTTC.

The V and J genes are TRBV23-1 and TRBJ2-7, with 7 nucleotides matching TRBD1. TRBV23-1 is annotated as an ORF whose role is uncertain. Trimming removed 6 bases from V and 10 bases from J; junction bases left unmatched: 12. The CDR3 is 13 amino acids. The CDR3 DNA reads as TGCGCCAGCAGCCAAGGGGGCCCTAGGGGCCAGTACTTC. It specifies CASSQGGPRGQYF.

V usage is TRBV19 and J usage is TRBJ2-1; TRBD2 agrees at 11 bases. The CDR3 spans 15 residues. In germline, CDR1 is LNHDA, CDR2 SQIVND (reference sequence). With 2 bases clipped from V and 6 bases from J, the junction kept 3 bases outside the gene matches. CDR3 sequence (DNA): TGTGCCAGTAGTATACGACTAGCGGGAAGCAATGAGCAGTTCTTC. Protein: CASSIRLAGSNEQFF. Combining the CDR3 with reference TRBV19 and TRBJ2-1 gives the whole variable domain DGGITQSPKYLFRKEGQNVTLSCEQNLNHDAMYWYRQDPGQGLRLIYYSQIVNDFQKGDIAEGYSVSREKKESFPLTVTSAQKNPTAFYLCASSIRLAGSNEQFFGPGTRLTVL.

The chain has TRBV28 and TRBJ1-5, with D possibly being TRBD1 (5 bases). Germline V gene sequence: CDR1 MDHEN, CDR2 SYDVKM. The germline V and J ends were trimmed by 3 bases and 3 bases, with 9 bases remaining between them. This CDR3 spans 14 amino acids. In DNA form, the CDR3 reads TGTGCCAGCAGTTTCCCAGGGTTCAATCAGCCCCAGCATTTT. Protein product: CASSFPGFNQPQHF.

This clone showed up just once. The chain carries TRBV9 and TRBJ2-7; weak D call: TRBD2 (6 bases). This CDR3 spans 13 amino acids. Germline CDR1 SGDLS, CDR2 YYNGEE. Between the trimmed V and J ends, which lost 4 bases and 2 bases, there was a span of 10 bases. This chain's CDR3 is CASSRLGTYEQYF. The CDR3 DNA is TGTGCCAGCAGCCGACTAGGCACCTACGAGCAGTACTTC.

This clone was counted once. This chain uses TRBV6-1 with TRBJ2-5, with TRBD2 matching 8 bases. Trimming took 2 bases from V and 6 from J; bases not matched to a gene: 5. CDR1 MNHNS and CDR2 SASEGT come from the germline V gene. The CDR3 consists of 14 residues. CDR3 residues: CASSESGGRKTQYF. Here the CDR3 DNA reads TGTGCCAGCAGTGAATCGGGGGGGCGGAAGACCCAGTACTTC.

The chain employs TRBV2 and TRBJ2-1, with 7 bases matching TRBD1. V lost 6 bases, J lost 6 bases, and 11 bases stayed unmatched. The CDR3 length is 15 residues. Germline V gives CDR1 SNHLY, CDR2 FYNNEI. In nucleotides, the CDR3 is TGTGCCAGCAGGCCACAGGGGATTTCGGGCAATGAGCAGTTCTTC. Its protein is CASRPQGISGNEQFF.

This chain uses TRBV10-3 with TRBJ2-1, with D possibly matching TRBD1 (5 bases). Per the germline V gene, CDR1 is ENHRY and CDR2 is SYGVKD. The V end was cut by 2 bases, the J end by 2 bases, with 7 bases between. This CDR3 is 14 amino acids long. CDR3 loop: CAISERGTYNEQFF. CDR3 nucleotides: TGTGCCATCAGTGAGAGGGGAACCTACAATGAGCAGTTCTTC.

This chain joins TRBV28 and TRBJ2-7; 8 bases agree with TRBD2. The germline V gene has CDR1 MDHEN and CDR2 SYDVKM. The CDR3 contains 15 residues. V lost 3 bases to trimming and J lost 4 bases; unmatched junction nucleotides: 8. The CDR3 protein is CASSLAGGLRYEQYF. CDR3 DNA sequence: TGTGCCAGCAGTTTGGCGGGGGGATTGCGGTACGAGCAGTACTTC.

The chain carries TRBV29-1 and TRBJ2-2; D is ambiguous. The CDR3 totals 13 residues. Germline assignment: CDR1 SQVTM and CDR2 ANQGSEA. V was pared by 4 bases and J by 4 bases, with 10 bases between. CDR3 nucleotide sequence: TGCAGCGTTGGCGGTGTTTCCACCGGGGAGCTGTTTTTT. Its protein is CSVGGVSTGELFF.

The chain links TRBV6-4 to TRBJ1-5, with a tentative D call TRBD1 (6 bases). Trimming removed 5 bases at V and 6 bases at J, with 11 bases between. The germline CDR1 and CDR2 sequences are MRHNA and SNTAGT. The length of the CDR3 is 13 residues. CDR3 sequence reads: CASSYQQGQPQHF. The CDR3 DNA sequence: TGTGCCAGCAGTTACCAACAGGGTCAGCCCCAGCATTTT.

The chain is built from TRBV5-4 and TRBJ2-3; possible D gene TRBD2, 7 bases. Between the trimmed V and J ends, which lost 4 bases and 2 bases, there was a span of 20 bases. Germline V CDR1 and CDR2: SGHNT, YYREEE (reference sequence). There are 17 residues in the CDR3. This CDR3 reads CASSGGGGSAFTDTQYF. Written as DNA, the CDR3 is TGTGCCAGCAGCGGGGGCGGGGGCAGCGCTTTCACAGATACGCAGTATTTT.

The V and J genes are TRBV6-5 and TRBJ2-3; D is perhaps TRBD2 (6 bases). The length of the CDR3 is 13 residues. Trimming took off 6 bases at V and 6 bases at J, with 13 bases between the two ends. Germline CDR1 MNHEY, CDR2 SVGAGI. CDR3 bases: TGTGCCAGCAGCAGGAGGGTAATGGATACGCAGTATTTT. Protein sequence: CASSRRVMDTQYF.

The J gene is TRBJ1-1, the V gene TRBV28, with TRBD1 matching over 7 bases. V was pared by 6 bases and J by 6 bases, with 7 bases of the junction left unmatched. Germline values: CDR1 MDHEN, CDR2 SYDVKM. CDR3 size: 13 residues. The CDR3 nucleotides are TGTGCCAGCAGCAAGACAGGGCTCCCTGAAGCTTTCTTT. Translating gives CASSKTGLPEAFF.

This clone was seen once. The chain joins TRBV7-3 to TRBJ2-3, with 8 bases matching TRBD1. Germline V gene sequence: CDR1 SGHTA, CDR2 FQGTGA. CDR3 length: 14 amino acids. V lost 5 bases and J lost 4; bases outside the gene matches: 5. The CDR3 here is CASSVGQGPDTQYF. CDR3 sequence (DNA): TGTGCCAGCAGCGTCGGACAGGGCCCAGATACGCAGTATTTT. Supplemented by reference TRBV7-3 and TRBJ2-3, the full variable domain reads GAGVSQTPSNKVTEKGKYVELRCDPISGHTALYWYRQSLGQGPEFLIYFQGTGAADDSGLPNDRFFAVRPEGSVSTLKIQRTERGDSAVYLCASSVGQGPDTQYFGPGTRLTVL.

The rearrangement joins TRBV10-3 to TRBJ1-5; 7 bases agree with TRBD1. Germline-derived CDR1 and CDR2 are ENHRY and SYGVKD. The J segment lost 11 bases and the V segment lost 4 bases, leaving 14 bases of the junction unmatched. This CDR3 is 15 amino acids long. CDR3 region: CAISGDRAPSSAQHF. The DNA for the CDR3 is TGTGCCATCAGTGGTGACAGGGCGCCCTCCTCGGCCCAGCATTTT.

The gene calls are TRBV7-9 and TRBJ2-5, with 7 bases fitting TRBD1. The germline CDR1 and CDR2 sequences are SEHNR and FQNEAQ (reference sequence). The CDR3 contains 14 residues. V gave up 5 bases and J gave up 4 bases; unmatched junction bases: 7. The CDR3 coding sequence is TGTGCCAGCAGCCCCGGGACAGTAAGAGAGACCCAGTACTTC. Amino acid sequence: CASSPGTVRETQYF. The variable domain in full, completed from reference TRBV7-9 and TRBJ2-5, reads DTGVSQNPRHKITKRGQNVTFRCDPISEHNRLYWYRQTLGQGPEFLTYFQNEAQLEKSRLLSDRFSAERPKGSFSTLEIQRTEQGDSAMYLCASSPGTVRETQYFGPGTRLLVL.

The chain joins TRBV28 to TRBJ1-5; D call uncertain. Trimming removed 11 bases from V and 1 base from J, with 12 bases in between. The CDR3 is made up of 13 amino acids. Germline V gene lookup returns CDR1 MDHEN and CDR2 SYDVKM. Here the CDR3 reads CAAMGGSNQPQHF. The CDR3 region has the DNA TGTGCCGCGATGGGAGGGAGCAATCAGCCCCAGCATTTT.

The chain joins TRBV4-3 to TRBJ1-5; D unclear. Germline V gene sequence: CDR1 LGHNA, CDR2 YSLEER. CDR3 length equals 17 residues. V was trimmed by 1 base and J by 2 bases, leaving 15 bases between them. CDR3 coding DNA: TGCGCCAGCAGCCAAGGGGGAGGGTCGCCGGGCAATCAGCCCCAGCATTTT. Translating it yields CASSQGGGSPGNQPQHF.

Only a few counts were recorded for this clone. The chain employs TRBV2 and TRBJ1-1; maybe TRBD1 (5 bases). Germline V gene lookup returns CDR1 SNHLY and CDR2 FYNNEI. The V end lost 4 bases, the J end lost 0 bases, and 6 bases lay between the germline ends. CDR3 size: 13 residues. The CDR3 nucleotides are TGTGCCAGCAGTGCGACAGTGAACACTGAAGCTTTCTTT. Its protein product is CASSATVNTEAFF.

This chain links TRBV9 with TRBJ2-2; 9 nucleotides align to TRBD2. CDR3 length: 15 amino acids. V was pared by 4 bases and J by 4 bases, with 5 bases of the junction left unmatched. The V gene's germline CDR1 is SGDLS and CDR2 YYNGEE. This CDR3 reads CASSTSGGSTGELFF. Written as DNA, the CDR3 is TGTGCCAGCAGCACCAGCGGGGGGTCCACCGGGGAGCTGTTTTTT.

This chain uses TRBV11-2 with TRBJ2-7; D is possibly TRBD1 (5 bases). This CDR3 has 15 amino acids. The ends were cut back, 1 base at V and 3 bases at J, with 13 bases in the middle. CDR1 SGHAT and CDR2 FQNNGV come from the germline V gene. The CDR3 nucleotides are TGTGCCAGCAGCTTAGTAGGGGCCGGATTCTACGAGCAGTACTTC. Encoded protein: CASSLVGAGFYEQYF.

This clone came up a few times. CDR3 protein: CASSYEASNYGYTF. Here the CDR3 DNA reads TGTGCCAGCAGTTACGAGGCCAGCAACTATGGCTACACCTTC. The chain uses TRBV6-5 and TRBJ1-2; no definite D call. The CDR3 totals 14 residues. Trimming stripped 2 bases from V and 2 bases from J, with 9 bases between. In germline, CDR1 is MNHEY, CDR2 SVGAGI.